This TCR beta chain was profiled in a study of beta chain features in type 1 diabetes (dated by TCRdb to 2016 to 2018). Background for the entire study: Mean age, gender distribution, total cell number and subset yield were not different between patients and healthy donors. A total of about 100,000,000 sorted cells were examined across all samples, and RNA yield correlated strongly with the number of cells per subset. In the study, recently diagnosed type 1 diabetes patients and matched healthy donors were compared on the TCRB repertoires of their sorted circulating CD4+ T cell subsets. Naive and central memory subsets were obtained from all 28 donors, but regulatory and stem cell-like memory subsets were isolated from only 8 patients and roughly eight healthy donors.

The High Capacity cDNA Reverse Transcription Kit was used to reverse transcribe all of the isolated RNA, meaning that expressed TCRB transcripts were what got sequenced. Deep immunoSEQ sequencing was performed on naive, central memory and regulatory T cell samples, with an average of roughly 4 million total reads per sample. Sorted cells were lysed in RLT buffer and RNA was extracted with DNase-treated RNeasy Micro or Mini kits, depending on cell number. Each cell subset was processed separately to prevent cross-contamination, with patient and healthy donor samples processed together. The immunoSEQ multiplex PCR was used to amplify TCRB sequences from cDNA, generating 87-bp fragments that spanned the CDR3 region. Sequencing of the amplicons was done on the Illumina HiSeq platform. As for the original processing: PCR bias was computationally corrected using synthetic template baselines, reads within Hamming distance 2 were collapsed, and singletons that could not be merged were discarded. Reads were aligned against IMGT so that V, D and J genes, CDR3 length and insertions or deletions at six rearrangement sites could be assigned. Within each subset, clonotype counts were normalized to sorted cell number, after which true diversity and Gini coefficients were computed with the tcR R package. The overlap coefficient, calculated on TCRB nucleotide sequences, was used to measure repertoire sharing. As a proxy for the pre-selection repertoire, out-of-frame TCRB sequences from naive cells were analyzed. The table comes from immuneACCESS by way of TCRdb, which keeps in-frame sequences with V and J called. Part of the clones is missing from these tables; in studies checked, under half for an unresolved V gene and the rest for unknown reasons. The V and J calls and clone size come from that table; D and trimming were worked out from the DNA. This sample is represented by about 620,000 clones; roughly 16% of them were singletons. The top ten hold under 0.095% of the sample.

Paper-wide results and their limitations: PCR may preferentially amplify shorter templates, but because patient and control samples were amplified and corrected together, any resulting skew would affect both groups equally. Naive, central memory and regulatory TCRB repertoires appeared to be more similar among patients than among healthy donors. Type 1 diabetes patients showed a moderate but significant shortening of TCRB CDR3 length in all four CD4+ subsets. Only small numbers of individuals were included in the HLA sub-analyses, which left unresolved whether HLA type had any influence on TCRB rearrangement. Fewer insertions and more nucleotide deletions at VDJ recombination sites were observed in patients with type 1 diabetes, implying thymic rearrangement abnormalities. Because cDNA was sequenced instead of genomic DNA, highly expressing activated cells could be over-represented, though the groups showed no difference in activation or CD3 levels.

Inclusive of the bounding cysteine and phenylalanine, the CDR3 is 14 residues long. The DNA shown is the 42-base CDR3, in frame from base 1. As encoded in the germline V gene, CDR1 is SGDLS while CDR2 is YYNGEE. Relative to germline, V is 3 bases shorter and J is 3 bases shorter, with 11 bases between their ends. This clone was recorded a few times. This receptor's antigen is unknown. No qualities accompany the bases; no much larger clone lies one base away. Other DNA sequences from this sample encode an identical CDR3 as well. Each donor gave one peripheral blood draw, roughly 0.12 L on average, collected into heparinised tubes. Naive, central memory, regulatory and stem cell-like memory CD4+ T cells were sorted on a BD FACSAria II using a panel including CD45RO, CCR7, CD25, CD127, CD95 and CD27. Every sorted population had a purity above 95%. PBMCs were isolated right away by Lymphoprep density gradient centrifugation and were stained directly, without culture. To minimize batch effects, samples were stained and sorted in pairs, one healthy donor with one patient per experiment.

The TCR sequence derives from a young man in good health. The sequenced sample consisted of naive CD4+ T cells from blood. Read against the paper, the sample's cell subset or site label means: true naive CD4+ T cells. In this chain, TRBV9 is recombined with TRBJ2-3; a tentative D match to TRBD1 spans 6 bases. The nucleotides read TGTGCCAGCAGCGCCCGGCAGGGGACAGATACGCAGTATTTT. It specifies CASSARQGTDTQYF.